What follows are 26 T cell receptor beta chains derived from one specimen sequenced in a study of yellow fever vaccine responses in identical twins. TCRdb re-called the RT-PCR reads with MiXCR, one entry per CDR3 protein. In the table there are roughly 14,000 distinct CDR3 sequences, 84% of which are singletons. The sample here was T cells from blood (PBMCs), unsorted or a sorted subset (not recorded which), taken before or after yellow fever vaccination (not recorded which). Every receptor here comes from a woman aged 18 to 35 who received the yellow fever vaccine.

The rearrangement joins TRBV11-3 to TRBJ2-7, with D possibly being TRBD2 (5 bases). This CDR3 comprises 15 residues. Deletions cut 5 bases from V and 3 bases from J, with 17 bases between. Looked up from germline, CDR1 is SGHNT and CDR2 is YENEEA. Here the CDR3 DNA reads TGTGCCAGCAGCCCCCGTTTTAGCGTAAACTACGAGCAGTACTTC. It translates to CASSPRFSVNYEQYF.

The V call is TRBV28, the J call TRBJ1-1; D call uncertain. V was cut by 5 bases and J by 0 bases, with 10 bases left in between. Germline lookup yields CDR1 MDHEN and CDR2 SYDVKM. The CDR3 is 14 residues long. The CDR3, as DNA: TGTGCCAGCAGTCCCTACAAGTTGAACACTGAAGCTTTCTTT. This encodes CASSPYKLNTEAFF.

This sequence joins TRBV11-3 and TRBJ1-5; the D is unclear. V lost 5 bases and J lost 2, with 10 bases in between. The CDR3 totals 14 residues. Germline CDR1 SGHNT, CDR2 YENEEA. For the CDR3, the DNA is TGTGCCAGCAGCCATTCAGGTCGCAATCAGCCCCAGCATTTT. It is translated as CASSHSGRNQPQHF. The variable domain in full, with the rest retrieved from reference TRBV11-3 and TRBJ1-5, is EAGVVQSPRYKIIEKKQPVAFWCNPISGHNTLYWYLQNLGQGPELLIRYENEEAVDDSQLPKDRFSAERLKGVDSTLKIQPAELGDSAVYLCASSHSGRNQPQHFGDGTRLSIL.

The chain combines TRBV29-1 with TRBJ2-3; D is unresolved. This CDR3 is 12 amino acids long. The V end was cut by 4 bases, the J end by 2 bases, with 7 bases between. Germline V lookup: CDR1 SQVTM, CDR2 ANQGSEA. DNA of the CDR3: TGCAGCGTTGTCGATTCCACAGATACGCAGTATTTT. Its protein is CSVVDSTDTQYF.

The V gene is TRBV4-1, the J gene TRBJ2-1, with D possibly matching TRBD1 (5 bases). From germline, CDR1 is MGHRA and CDR2 YSYEKL. The length of the CDR3 is 16 residues. Trimming pared 2 bases from V and 7 bases from J, leaving 18 bases between. The CDR3 DNA sequence: TGCGCCAGCAGCCAACGGCCCAGGGAAGCAGCGAATGAGCAGTTCTTC. Encoded protein: CASSQRPREAANEQFF.

This clonotype was detected only a few times. The V and J genes are TRBV7-9 and TRBJ2-5; no clear D. This CDR3 contains 14 residues. Germline lookup yields CDR1 SEHNR and CDR2 FQNEAQ (reference sequence). Trimming pared 2 bases from V and 2 bases from J, leaving 9 bases between. Here the CDR3 DNA reads TGTGCCAGCAGCTTATCGGAGATTCAAGAGACCCAGTACTTC. Translated, it gives CASSLSEIQETQYF.

CDR3 protein: CASSQISSGKYF. CDR3 coding DNA: TGTGCCAGCAGCCAGATCTCTAGCGGCAAGTACTTC. The genes are TRBV3-1 and TRBJ2-7, with 7 bases fitting TRBD2. CDR1 and CDR2 (germline): LGHDT, YNNKEL (reference sequence). Losses at the gene ends were 3 bases for V and 11 bases for J; bases not matched to a gene: 7. The CDR3 length is 12 residues.

The V gene is TRBV11-1, the J gene TRBJ2-7; D might be TRBD2 (7 bases). Germline V gene sequence: CDR1 SGHAT, CDR2 FQDESV (reference sequence). The CDR3 has 15 amino acids. Between the trimmed V and J ends, which lost 1 base and 5 bases, there was a span of 15 bases. This CDR3 is CASSLVGGAEDEQYF. The CDR3 DNA sequence: TGTGCCAGCAGCTTAGTTGGGGGGGCCGAAGACGAGCAGTACTTC.

The CDR3 coding sequence is TGCAGTGCCAACAGGGGACACTTGGGAAGCGAGCAGTACTTC. Encoded protein: CSANRGHLGSEQYF. The V and J genes are TRBV20-1 and TRBJ2-7; 7 bases line up with TRBD1. Germline CDR1 and CDR2: DFQATT and SNEGSKA (reference sequence). The CDR3 runs 14 residues. The J segment lost 6 bases and the V segment lost 6 bases, leaving 14 bases of the junction unmatched.

This chain joins TRBV11-3 and TRBJ2-2; 7 bases are shared with TRBD1. CDR1 and CDR2 from the germline V gene are SGHNT and YENEEA. The ends lost 3 bases at V and 2 bases at J; junction bases unmatched: 6. The CDR3 is 16 residues long. CDR3 in DNA: TGTGCCAGCAGCTTCGCGACAGGGTTCAACACCGGGGAGCTGTTTTTT. This sequence encodes CASSFATGFNTGELFF.

This clonotype was seen only a few times. The rearrangement links TRBV5-1 to TRBJ1-3; no clear D gene. Looked up from germline, CDR1 is SGHRS and CDR2 is YFSETQ. V was cut by 0 bases and J by 4 bases, with 8 bases left in between. The CDR3 has 14 amino acids. The CDR3 bases are TGCGCCAGCAGCTTGGACAGTAAGGGAAACACCATATATTTT. The encoded protein is CASSLDSKGNTIYF.

The chain uses TRBV2 and TRBJ1-5, with 8 bases that match TRBD1. V dropped 8 bases and J dropped 6; count of bases not matched to a gene: 6. Germline CDR1 SNHLY, CDR2 FYNNEI. The length of the CDR3 is 13 residues. CDR3 DNA: TGTGCCAGCTCCGACAGGGGCGCTCAGCCCCAGCATTTT. It yields the protein CASSDRGAQPQHF.

V gene TRBV18 combines with J gene TRBJ1-4; no firm D call. Germline-derived CDR1 and CDR2 are KGHSH and LQKENI. V lost 2 bases, J lost 8 bases, and 9 bases lay in between. The CDR3 is 13 amino acids. The CDR3 reads CASSPTSGEKLFF. The CDR3 DNA sequence: TGTGCCAGCTCACCAACCTCGGGAGAAAAACTGTTTTTT.

The chain employs TRBV11-1 and TRBJ1-6; weak D call: TRBD1 (6 bases). Germline V CDR1 and CDR2: SGHAT, FQDESV (reference sequence). The CDR3 has 13 amino acids. The V end was cut by 5 bases, the J end by 7 bases, with 9 bases between. CDR3 region: CASSGTTNSPLHF. As DNA, the CDR3 is TGTGCCAGCAGCGGGACAACGAATTCACCCCTCCACTTT.

The chain carries TRBV29-1 and TRBJ2-3; the D gene could be TRBD1 or TRBD2 (5 bases each). Trimming cost V 6 bases and J 5 bases, with 12 bases left between them. Germline CDR1 SQVTM, CDR2 ANQGSEA. This CDR3 has 12 residues. The CDR3 nucleotides read TGCAGCGTGGGGACGGCAGGAGATACGCAGTATTTT. This gives the protein CSVGTAGDTQYF.

About this clonotype itself: One end of the junction does not line up with germline, which may come from a read error. This chain uses TRBV20-1 with TRBJ2-4; possibly TRBD2 for D (5 bases). The germline gives CDR1 DFQATT, CDR2 SNEGSKA (reference sequence). The length of the CDR3 is 14 residues. The CDR3, as DNA: TGCAGAGCTAGCCGAGAACTAGCCAAAAACATTCAGTACTTC. Translated: CRASRELAKNIQYF.

This clonotype has only one observation. The chain employs TRBV11-1 and TRBJ2-7, with D tentatively TRBD1 (5 bases). This CDR3 comprises 13 residues. Trimming shortened V by 6 bases and J by 2 bases, and 11 bases separated the two germline ends. CDR1 is SGHAT, CDR2 FQDESV, per germline (reference sequence). The CDR3 DNA reads TGTGCCAGCAGGAAAGACAGCGCCTACGAGCAGTACGTC. Translated, it gives CASRKDSAYEQYV.

V is TRBV27 and J is TRBJ1-1; D unclear. Germline V gives CDR1 MNHEY, CDR2 SMNVEV (reference sequence). The ends were cut back, 4 bases at V and 4 bases at J, with 10 bases in the middle. The CDR3 is made up of 13 amino acids. This CDR3 reads CASSSGRATEAFF. CDR3 nucleotide sequence: TGTGCCAGCAGTTCCGGACGAGCCACTGAAGCTTTCTTT.

The chain joins TRBV4-1 to TRBJ2-3, with TRBD1 matching 9 bases. The V and J ends lost 4 bases and 1 base, in that order; junction bases with no gene match: 6. The germline V gene encodes CDR1 MGHRA and CDR2 YSYEKL. CDR3 length: 16 amino acids. The CDR3 DNA sequence: TGCGCCAGCAGCCCCCCCGGGACAGGGCGCACAGATACGCAGTATTTT. Amino acid sequence: CASSPPGTGRTDTQYF.

This chain links TRBV29-1 with TRBJ1-5; D possibly corresponds to TRBD1 (5 bases). The CDR3 is 14 residues long. Trimming removed 6 bases at V and 0 bases at J, with 12 bases between. In germline, CDR1 is SQVTM, CDR2 ANQGSEA. This chain's CDR3 is CSVRGVDSNQPQHF. The CDR3 region has the DNA TGCAGCGTGAGGGGTGTTGATAGCAATCAGCCCCAGCATTTT.

The genes are TRBV20-1 and TRBJ2-1, with 8 bases that match TRBD2. V lost 3 bases, J lost 3 bases, and 10 bases stayed unmatched. The CDR3 covers 16 residues. Germline V gives CDR1 DFQATT, CDR2 SNEGSKA (reference sequence). In DNA form, the CDR3 reads TGCAGTGCTAGCGTCACACTTAGCGGGAACTACAATGAGCAGTTCTTC. Protein: CSASVTLSGNYNEQFF.

This clonotype was picked up a small number of times. In DNA form, the CDR3 reads TGTGCCATCAGTGAGGAGCTGAACACTGAAGCTTTCTTT. Protein product: CAISEELNTEAFF. V usage is TRBV10-3 and J usage is TRBJ1-1; D is unresolved. Trimming shortened V by 2 bases and J by 0 bases, and 4 bases separated the two germline ends. There are 13 residues in the CDR3. Germline loops: CDR1 ENHRY, CDR2 SYGVKD.

In this sample, this clonotype turned up once. The rearrangement uses TRBV14 and TRBJ2-2; D ambiguous. This CDR3 is 17 amino acids long. V lost 1 base and J lost 2, with 14 bases in between. The germline gives CDR1 SGHDN, CDR2 FVKESK. CDR3 nucleotide sequence: TGTGCCAGCAGCCAAGCGTTTCGGCAGGCCAACACCGGGGAGCTGTTTTTT. Protein: CASSQAFRQANTGELFF.

This chain uses TRBV7-3 with TRBJ1-1; TRBD1 aligns across 10 bases. Looked up from germline, CDR1 is SGHTA and CDR2 is FQGTGA. V was pared by 6 bases and J by 1 base, with 2 bases of the junction left unmatched. The CDR3 sequence is 14 residues long. The CDR3 protein is CASRRQGANTEAFF. The CDR3 DNA follows: TGTGCCAGCAGAAGACAGGGGGCGAACACTGAAGCTTTCTTT.

This clonotype was seen a single time. V and J are TRBV9 and TRBJ2-7; a weak D match, TRBD2 (5 bases). This CDR3 spans 14 amino acids. The V and J ends lost 3 bases and 6 bases respectively, with 16 bases between them. Germline CDR1 reads SGDLS; CDR2 reads YYNGEE. The CDR3 DNA follows: TGTGCCAGCAGCGCCCGGGATCCCTCGACCGAGCAGTACTTC. Its protein is CASSARDPSTEQYF.

The chain has TRBV11-1 and TRBJ2-1; 10 nucleotides match TRBD1. Germline assignment: CDR1 SGHAT and CDR2 FQDESV (reference sequence). There are 14 residues in the CDR3. V lost 5 bases to trimming and J lost 8 bases; unmatched junction nucleotides: 6. CDR3 in amino acids: CASSRDRGLHEQFF. The DNA for the CDR3 is TGTGCCAGCAGCCGGGACAGGGGTTTGCATGAGCAGTTCTTC.